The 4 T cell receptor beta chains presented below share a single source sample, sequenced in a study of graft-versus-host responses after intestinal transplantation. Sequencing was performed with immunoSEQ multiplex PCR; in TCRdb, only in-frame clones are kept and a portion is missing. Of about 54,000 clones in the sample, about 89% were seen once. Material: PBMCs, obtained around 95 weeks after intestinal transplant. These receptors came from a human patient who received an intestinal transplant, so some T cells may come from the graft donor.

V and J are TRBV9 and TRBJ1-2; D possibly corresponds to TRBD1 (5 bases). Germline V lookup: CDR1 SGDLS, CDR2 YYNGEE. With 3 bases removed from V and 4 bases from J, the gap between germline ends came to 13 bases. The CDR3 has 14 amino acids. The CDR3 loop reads CASSAAGGPYGYTF. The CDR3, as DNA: TGTGCCAGCAGCGCAGCGGGGGGTCCCTATGGCTACACCTTC.

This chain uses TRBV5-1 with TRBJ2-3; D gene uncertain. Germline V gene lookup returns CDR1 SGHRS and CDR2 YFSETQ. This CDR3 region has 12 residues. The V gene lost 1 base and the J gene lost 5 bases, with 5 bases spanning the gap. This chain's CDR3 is CASSLPGDTQYF. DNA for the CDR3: TGCGCCAGCAGCTTGCCGGGAGATACGCAGTATTTT.

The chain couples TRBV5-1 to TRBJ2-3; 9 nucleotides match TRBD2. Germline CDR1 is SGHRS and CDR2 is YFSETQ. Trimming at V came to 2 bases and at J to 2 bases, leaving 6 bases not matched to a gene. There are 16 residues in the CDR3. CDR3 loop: CASSFERGEFTDTQYF. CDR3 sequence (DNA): TGCGCCAGCAGCTTCGAGCGGGGGGAGTTCACAGATACGCAGTATTTT. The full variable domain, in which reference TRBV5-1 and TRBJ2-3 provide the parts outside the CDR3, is KAGVTQTPRYLIKTRGQQVTLSCSPISGHRSVSWYQQTPGQGLQFLFEYFSETQRNKGNFPGRFSGRQFSNSRSEMNVSTLELGDSALYLCASSFERGEFTDTQYFGPGTRLTVL.

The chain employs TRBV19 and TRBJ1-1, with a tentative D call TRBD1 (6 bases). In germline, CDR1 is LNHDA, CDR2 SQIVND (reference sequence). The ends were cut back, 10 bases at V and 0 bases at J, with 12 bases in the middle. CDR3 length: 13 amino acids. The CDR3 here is CATNGGLNTEAFF. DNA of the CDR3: TGTGCCACCAACGGGGGGCTGAACACTGAAGCTTTCTTT.